This T cell receptor (beta chain) comes out of a study of T cells in Graves' hyperthyroidism and ophthalmopathy. The diagnostic basis comprised clinical symptoms, serum thyroxine and TRAb, thyroid ultrasound and orbital computed tomography. This clonotype was observed a handful of times. Amplification of TCR beta CDR3 regions was performed using RNA transcripts as template. The HTBI primer set was used in a first-round RT-PCR of the TCR CDR3. TCRdb itself ran the multiplex PCR reads through MiXCR, one entry per CDR3 protein. The sample includes about 610,000 distinct CDR3 sequences, roughly 16% seen only once; the top ten take roughly 3.3%. The germline V gene encodes CDR1 ENHRY and CDR2 SYGVKD. This CDR3 region has 14 residues. The V end lost 4 bases, the J end lost 4 bases, and 12 bases lay between the germline ends.

Sequencing was done on a sample of blood. The chain links TRBV10-3 to TRBJ2-3, with D possibly TRBD2 on 5 matching bases. This clonotype was sampled from a woman aged 40 to 50 with Graves' ophthalmopathy. The CDR3 reads CAISVRAGADTQYF. As DNA, the CDR3 is TGTGCCATCAGTGTGAGGGCCGGGGCAGATACGCAGTATTTT.